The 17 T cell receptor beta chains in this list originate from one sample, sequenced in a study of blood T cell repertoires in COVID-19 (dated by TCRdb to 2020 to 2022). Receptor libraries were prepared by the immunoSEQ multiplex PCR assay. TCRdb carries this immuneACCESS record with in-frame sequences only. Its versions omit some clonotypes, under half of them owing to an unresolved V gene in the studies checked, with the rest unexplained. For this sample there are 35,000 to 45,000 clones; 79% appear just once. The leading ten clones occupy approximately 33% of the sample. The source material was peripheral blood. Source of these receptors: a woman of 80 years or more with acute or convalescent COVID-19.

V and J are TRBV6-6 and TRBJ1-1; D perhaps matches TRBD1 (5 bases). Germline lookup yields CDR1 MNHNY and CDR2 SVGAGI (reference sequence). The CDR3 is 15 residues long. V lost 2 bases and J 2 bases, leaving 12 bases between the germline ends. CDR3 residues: CASSYEQGGNTEAFF. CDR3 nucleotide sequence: TGTGCCAGCAGTTACGAGCAGGGAGGAAACACTGAAGCTTTCTTT.

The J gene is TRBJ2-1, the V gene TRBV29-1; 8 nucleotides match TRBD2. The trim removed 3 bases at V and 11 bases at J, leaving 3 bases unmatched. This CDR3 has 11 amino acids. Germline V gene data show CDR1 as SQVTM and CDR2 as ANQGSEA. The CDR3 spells CSVEVAGQQFF. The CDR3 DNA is TGCAGCGTTGAGGTAGCGGGACAGCAGTTCTTC.

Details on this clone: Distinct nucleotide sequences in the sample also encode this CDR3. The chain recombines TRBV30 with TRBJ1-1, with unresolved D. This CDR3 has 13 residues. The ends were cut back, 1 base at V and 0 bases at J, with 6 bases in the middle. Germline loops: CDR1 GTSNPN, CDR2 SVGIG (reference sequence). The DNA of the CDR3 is TGTGCCTGGAGTGGTCAGATGAACACTGAAGCTTTCTTT. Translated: CAWSGQMNTEAFF. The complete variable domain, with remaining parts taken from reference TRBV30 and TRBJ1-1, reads SQTIHQWPATLVQPVGSPLSLECTVEGTSNPNLYWYRQAAGRGLQLLFYSVGIGQISSEVPQNLSASRPQDRQFILSSKKLLLSDSGFYLCAWSGQMNTEAFFGQGTRLTVV.

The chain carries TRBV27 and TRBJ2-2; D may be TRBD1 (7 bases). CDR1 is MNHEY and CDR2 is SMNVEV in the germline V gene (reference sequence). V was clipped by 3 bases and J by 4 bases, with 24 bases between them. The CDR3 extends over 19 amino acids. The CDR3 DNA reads TGTGCCAGCAGTTTTGGTAGTAGCGGAGGGGGCCGTGTCACCGGGGAGCTGTTTTTT. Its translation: CASSFGSSGGGRVTGELFF.

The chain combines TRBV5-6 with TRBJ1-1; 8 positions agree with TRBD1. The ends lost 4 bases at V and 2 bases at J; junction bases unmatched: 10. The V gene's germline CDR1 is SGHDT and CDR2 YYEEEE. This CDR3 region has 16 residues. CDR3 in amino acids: CASSPLVSGGNTEAFF. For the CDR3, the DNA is TGTGCCAGCAGCCCGCTGGTGTCAGGGGGCAACACTGAAGCTTTCTTT.

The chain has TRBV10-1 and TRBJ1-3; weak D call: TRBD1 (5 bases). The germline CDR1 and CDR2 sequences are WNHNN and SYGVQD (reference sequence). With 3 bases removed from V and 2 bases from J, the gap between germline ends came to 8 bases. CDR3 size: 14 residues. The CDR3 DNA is TGCGCCAGCAGTGATGCAGGGCCTGGAAACACCATATATTTT. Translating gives CASSDAGPGNTIYF.

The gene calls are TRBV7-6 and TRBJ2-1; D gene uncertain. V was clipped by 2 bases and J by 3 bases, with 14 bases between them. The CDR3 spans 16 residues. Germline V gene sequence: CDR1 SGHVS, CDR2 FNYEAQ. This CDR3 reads CASSLFPLAGYNEQFF. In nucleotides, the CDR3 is TGTGCCAGCAGCTTATTCCCCCTCGCCGGCTACAATGAGCAGTTCTTC. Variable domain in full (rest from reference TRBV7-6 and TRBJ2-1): GAGVSQSPRYKVTKRGQDVALRCDPISGHVSLYWYRQALGQGPEFLTYFNYEAQQDKSGLPNDRFSAERPEGSISTLTIQRTEQRDSAMYRCASSLFPLAGYNEQFFGPGTRLTVL.

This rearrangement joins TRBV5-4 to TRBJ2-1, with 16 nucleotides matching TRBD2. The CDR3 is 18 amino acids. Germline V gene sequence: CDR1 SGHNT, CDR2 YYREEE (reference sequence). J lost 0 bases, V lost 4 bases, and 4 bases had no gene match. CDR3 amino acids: CASSPGLAGGGSYNEQFF. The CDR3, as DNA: TGTGCCAGCAGCCCGGGACTAGCGGGAGGGGGCTCCTACAATGAGCAGTTCTTC.

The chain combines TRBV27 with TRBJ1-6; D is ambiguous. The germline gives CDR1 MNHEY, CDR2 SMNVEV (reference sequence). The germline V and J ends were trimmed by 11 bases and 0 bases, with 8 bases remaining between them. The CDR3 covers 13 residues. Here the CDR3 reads CASRSSYNSPLHF. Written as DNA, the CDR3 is TGTGCCTCTAGAAGCTCCTATAATTCACCCCTCCACTTT.

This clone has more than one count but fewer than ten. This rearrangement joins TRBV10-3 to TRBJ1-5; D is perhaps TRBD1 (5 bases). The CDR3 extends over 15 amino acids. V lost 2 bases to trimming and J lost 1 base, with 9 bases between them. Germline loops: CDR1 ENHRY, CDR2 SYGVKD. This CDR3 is CAISETSGSNQPQHF. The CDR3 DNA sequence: TGTGCCATCAGTGAGACATCAGGGAGCAATCAGCCCCAGCATTTT.

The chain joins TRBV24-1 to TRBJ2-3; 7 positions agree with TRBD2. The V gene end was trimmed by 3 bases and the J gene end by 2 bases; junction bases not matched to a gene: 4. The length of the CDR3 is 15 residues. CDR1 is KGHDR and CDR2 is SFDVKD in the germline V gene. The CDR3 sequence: CATSDTRDYTDTQYF. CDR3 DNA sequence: TGTGCCACCAGTGATACCCGGGACTACACAGATACGCAGTATTTT.

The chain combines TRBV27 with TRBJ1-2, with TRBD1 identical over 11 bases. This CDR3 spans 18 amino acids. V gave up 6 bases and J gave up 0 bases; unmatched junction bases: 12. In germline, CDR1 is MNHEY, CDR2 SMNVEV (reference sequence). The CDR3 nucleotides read TGTGCCAGCAGCCCCCGGGACAGGGGGTATCTAGCTAACTATGGCTACACCTTC. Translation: CASSPRDRGYLANYGYTF.

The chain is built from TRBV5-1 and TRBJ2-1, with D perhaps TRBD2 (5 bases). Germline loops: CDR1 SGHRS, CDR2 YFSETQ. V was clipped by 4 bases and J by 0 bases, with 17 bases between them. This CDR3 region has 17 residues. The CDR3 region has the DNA TGCGCCAGCAGCGCGGGCTTAATCCCGAGCTCCTACAATGAGCAGTTCTTC. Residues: CASSAGLIPSSYNEQFF.

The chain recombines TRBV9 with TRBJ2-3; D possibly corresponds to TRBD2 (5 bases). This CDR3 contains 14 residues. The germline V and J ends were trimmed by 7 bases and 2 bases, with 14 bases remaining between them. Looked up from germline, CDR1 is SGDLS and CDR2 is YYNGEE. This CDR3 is CASSQLANTDTQYF. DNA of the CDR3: TGTGCCAGCTCCCAGCTAGCAAACACAGATACGCAGTATTTT. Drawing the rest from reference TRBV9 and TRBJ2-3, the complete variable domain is DSGVTQTPKHLITATGQRVTLRCSPRSGDLSVYWYQQSLDQGLQFLIQYYNGEERAKGNILERFSAQQFPDLHSELNLSSLELGDSALYFCASSQLANTDTQYFGPGTRLTVL.

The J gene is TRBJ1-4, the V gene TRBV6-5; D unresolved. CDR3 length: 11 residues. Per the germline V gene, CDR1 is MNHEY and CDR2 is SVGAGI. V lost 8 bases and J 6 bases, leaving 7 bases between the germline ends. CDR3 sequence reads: CASGDYEKLFF. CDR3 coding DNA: TGTGCCAGCGGAGATTATGAAAAACTGTTTTTT.

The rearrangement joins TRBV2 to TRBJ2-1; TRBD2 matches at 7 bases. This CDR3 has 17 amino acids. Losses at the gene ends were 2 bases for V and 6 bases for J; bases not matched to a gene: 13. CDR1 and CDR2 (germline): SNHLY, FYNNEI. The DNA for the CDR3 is TGTGCCAGCAGTGAATTGGGTGGGGAGACGGGGGGCAATGAGCAGTTCTTC. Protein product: CASSELGGETGGNEQFF. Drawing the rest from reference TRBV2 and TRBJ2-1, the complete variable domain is EPEVTQTPSHQVTQMGQEVILRCVPISNHLYFYWYRQILGQKVEFLVSFYNNEISEKSEIFDDQFSVERPDGSNFTLKIRSTKLEDSAMYFCASSELGGETGGNEQFFGPGTRLTVL.

This chain's CDR3 is CASSFSGGGLYGYTF. CDR3 DNA: TGTGCCAGTAGTTTCTCCGGGGGGGGGCTGTATGGCTACACCTTC. The V call is TRBV19, the J call TRBJ1-2, with TRBD1 as a possible D gene (6 bases). Germline values: CDR1 LNHDA, CDR2 SQIVND (reference sequence). Trimming shortened V by 5 bases and J by 5 bases, and 18 bases separated the two germline ends. This CDR3 region has 15 residues.